The 27 T cell receptor beta chains reported below all come from one sample, sequenced in a study of T cell responses to AZD1222 COVID-19 vaccine. TCRdb's table, derived via immunoSEQ multiplex PCR, lists solely in-frame clones and lacks some. Of 130,000 or so clones listed, about 93% are singletons. Material: peripheral blood, obtained on day 0 of AZD1222 vaccination. The receptor set was obtained from an adult in good health.

The table lists this clone with a count of one. The chain couples TRBV30 to TRBJ1-6; no firm D call. The CDR3 loop spans 12 amino acids. V was trimmed by 5 bases and J by 9 bases, leaving 11 bases between them. Germline assignment: CDR1 GTSNPN and CDR2 SVGIG (reference sequence). The CDR3 protein is CAWDRNLSPLHF. Written as DNA, the CDR3 is TGTGCCTGGGATCGCAATCTTTCACCCCTCCACTTT.

Here the CDR3 DNA reads TGTGCCAGCAGCGTAGGAAGGGCCTTAAACACCGGGGAGCTGTTTTTT. As protein: CASSVGRALNTGELFF. The V call is TRBV9, the J call TRBJ2-2; unclear D gene. The germline V gene encodes CDR1 SGDLS and CDR2 YYNGEE. The CDR3 runs to 16 residues. Trimming removed 0 bases at V and 2 bases at J, with 11 bases between.

V usage is TRBV27 and J usage is TRBJ1-2, with TRBD1 matching over 7 bases. The CDR3 runs to 13 residues. Germline CDR1 and CDR2: MNHEY and SMNVEV (reference sequence). Trimming cost V 5 bases and J 5 bases; bases outside gene matches: 5. In DNA form, the CDR3 reads TGTGCCAGCAGTCCAACAGGGGAATATGGCTACACCTTC. Its translation: CASSPTGEYGYTF.

The V gene is TRBV11-2, the J gene TRBJ2-7; TRBD1 matches at 7 bases. The junction had 11 bases not matched to a gene; V was cut back by 4 bases and J by 5 bases. Germline V gene sequence: CDR1 SGHAT, CDR2 FQNNGV. The CDR3 length is 15 residues. CDR3 nucleotides: TGTGCCAGCAGCTCGACGACAGGGAATGTGGACGAGCAGTACTTC. Protein sequence: CASSSTTGNVDEQYF. The complete variable domain, with remaining parts taken from reference TRBV11-2 and TRBJ2-7, reads EAGVAQSPRYKIIEKRQSVAFWCNPISGHATLYWYQQILGQGPKLLIQFQNNGVVDDSQLPKDRFSAERLKGVDSTLKIQPAKLEDSAVYLCASSSTTGNVDEQYFGPGTRLTVT.

This sequence joins TRBV3-1 (or the pseudogene TRBV3-2) and TRBJ1-2; D possibly corresponds to TRBD1 (5 bases). The CDR3 spans 13 residues. Germline loops: CDR1 LGHDT, CDR2 YNNKEL (reference sequence). The V end was cut by 4 bases, the J end by 8 bases, with 14 bases between. CDR3 sequence: CASSPAGQGGYTF. In DNA, the CDR3 is TGTGCCAGCAGCCCCGCAGGGCAGGGCGGCTACACCTTC.

The chain has TRBV5-1 and TRBJ2-5, with 13 bases aligning to TRBD2. Germline V lookup: CDR1 SGHRS, CDR2 YFSETQ. This CDR3 spans 16 amino acids. J was trimmed by 0 bases and V by 4 bases; bases with no gene match: 3. CDR3 nucleotide sequence: TGCGCCAGCAGCCCGGGACTAGCGGGGAACCAAGAGACCCAGTACTTC. The encoded protein is CASSPGLAGNQETQYF. The entire variable domain, with the rest obtained from reference TRBV5-1 and TRBJ2-5, is as follows: KAGVTQTPRYLIKTRGQQVTLSCSPISGHRSVSWYQQTPGQGLQFLFEYFSETQRNKGNFPGRFSGRQFSNSRSEMNVSTLELGDSALYLCASSPGLAGNQETQYFGPGTRLLVL.

The rearrangement links TRBV19 to TRBJ2-7; 15 bases fit TRBD2. There are 17 residues in the CDR3. Germline-derived CDR1 and CDR2 are LNHDA and SQIVND (reference sequence). The V and J ends lost 2 bases and 1 base, in that order; junction bases with no gene match: 3. This chain's CDR3 is CASSIMGLAGGSYEQYF. For the CDR3, the DNA is TGTGCCAGTAGTATAATGGGACTAGCGGGAGGATCCTACGAGCAGTACTTC.

The chain recombines TRBV19 with TRBJ1-1, with a tentative D call TRBD1 (5 bases). The CDR3 has 14 residues. CDR1 is LNHDA, CDR2 SQIVND, per germline (reference sequence). The V and J ends lost 5 bases and 1 base respectively, with 11 bases between them. CDR3 amino acids: CASSLGTSNTEAFF. CDR3 coding DNA: TGTGCCAGTAGTCTTGGGACGTCGAACACTGAAGCTTTCTTT.

The V call is TRBV28, the J call TRBJ1-3; D ambiguous. CDR1 and CDR2 from the germline V gene are MDHEN and SYDVKM. V lost 5 bases to trimming and J lost 2 bases, with 4 bases between them. CDR3 length: 12 amino acids. The CDR3 loop reads CASSVTGNTIYF. In DNA, the CDR3 is TGTGCCAGCAGTGTGACTGGAAACACCATATATTTT.

The chain is built from TRBV4-1 and TRBJ1-4, with 7 bases matching TRBD1. The J segment lost 3 bases and the V segment lost 0 bases, leaving 4 bases of the junction unmatched. The CDR3 consists of 16 residues. The germline gives CDR1 MGHRA, CDR2 YSYEKL. The DNA for the CDR3 is TGCGCCAGCAGCCAAGAACAGGGGATGGCTAATGAAAAACTGTTTTTT. It specifies CASSQEQGMANEKLFF.

The J gene is TRBJ2-1, the V gene TRBV5-1, with TRBD2 matching over 9 bases. V was clipped by 1 base and J by 3 bases; unmatched bases: 5. Germline V CDR1 and CDR2: SGHRS, YFSETQ. The CDR3 has 16 residues. The CDR3 loop reads CASSLSVRGGYNEQFF. CDR3 in DNA: TGCGCCAGCAGCTTGTCGGTGCGGGGGGGCTACAATGAGCAGTTCTTC.

The chain employs TRBV24-1 and TRBJ2-5; tentatively, D is TRBD1 or TRBD2 (5 bases each). Germline V gene data show CDR1 as KGHDR and CDR2 as SFDVKD. The germline V and J ends were trimmed by 4 bases and 3 bases, with 14 bases remaining between them. The CDR3 extends over 15 amino acids. CDR3 bases: TGTGCCACCAGTGAGCCAGGGACGGTCAAAGAGACCCAGTACTTC. Its translation is CATSEPGTVKETQYF.

The chain combines TRBV4-3 with TRBJ2-2; tentative D call: TRBD1 (6 bases). In germline, CDR1 is LGHNA, CDR2 YSLEER. The CDR3 contains 16 residues. V was cut by 1 base and J by 1 base, with 10 bases left in between. The CDR3 reads CASSQALTGNTGELFF. The CDR3 DNA reads TGCGCCAGCAGCCAAGCCCTGACAGGGAACACCGGGGAGCTGTTTTTT.

This chain links TRBV6-5 with TRBJ2-7; 7 nucleotides align to TRBD1. Looked up from germline, CDR1 is MNHEY and CDR2 is SVGAGI. This CDR3 region has 15 residues. V lost 2 bases and J lost 5; bases outside the gene matches: 9. DNA for the CDR3: TGTGCCAGCAGTTACACGGGACAGAGTAGCAACGAGCAGTACTTC. Its protein product is CASSYTGQSSNEQYF.

The rearrangement links TRBV27 to TRBJ1-1, with no clear D. The CDR3 is 15 amino acids. CDR1 MNHEY and CDR2 SMNVEV come from the germline V gene (reference sequence). V was clipped by 5 bases and J by 0 bases, with 13 bases between them. The CDR3 coding sequence is TGTGCCAGCAGTGTGTCTCGGATAGTGAACACTGAAGCTTTCTTT. Residues: CASSVSRIVNTEAFF.

The chain carries TRBV24-1 and TRBJ1-1; TRBD1 might be the D (5 bases). CDR1 and CDR2 (germline): KGHDR, SFDVKD. This CDR3 contains 13 residues. V was pared by 7 bases and J by 4 bases, with 12 bases between. The CDR3 is CATREQAGTEAFF. The CDR3 DNA follows: TGTGCCACCAGAGAACAGGCGGGCACTGAAGCTTTCTTT.

This chain links TRBV28 with TRBJ2-7, with 10 bases lining up with TRBD2. V gave up 8 bases and J gave up 3 bases; unmatched junction bases: 16. The CDR3 extends over 17 amino acids. From germline, CDR1 is MDHEN and CDR2 SYDVKM. The CDR3 reads CASARGLAGVGDYEQYF. As DNA, the CDR3 is TGTGCCAGCGCTCGCGGGCTAGCGGGAGTAGGGGACTACGAGCAGTACTTC. Supplemented by reference TRBV28 and TRBJ2-7, the full variable domain reads DVKVTQSSRYLVKRTGEKVFLECVQDMDHENMFWYRQDPGLGLRLIYFSYDVKMKEKGDIPEGYSVSREKKERFSLILESASTNQTSMYLCASARGLAGVGDYEQYFGPGTRLTVT.

The rearrangement links TRBV5-4 to TRBJ2-7; 7 nucleotides agree with TRBD2. This CDR3 spans 13 amino acids. Germline V gene sequence: CDR1 SGHNT, CDR2 YYREEE (reference sequence). After removal of 4 bases from V and 3 bases from J, the junction contained 4 bases not matched to a gene. The CDR3, as DNA: TGTGCCAGCAGCCCCACGGGGGGCTACGAGCAGTACTTC. This encodes CASSPTGGYEQYF. The full variable domain, its missing parts supplied by reference TRBV5-4 and TRBJ2-7, is ETGVTQSPTHLIKTRGQQVTLRCSSQSGHNTVSWYQQALGQGPQFIFQYYREEENGRGNFPPRFSGLQFPNYSSELNVNALELDDSALYLCASSPTGGYEQYFGPGTRLTVT.

The rearrangement joins TRBV30 to TRBJ2-5, with D maybe TRBD1 (5 bases). V lost 7 bases and J 5 bases, leaving 14 bases between the germline ends. Germline V gene sequence: CDR1 GTSNPN, CDR2 SVGIG (reference sequence). This CDR3 is 12 amino acids long. The CDR3 DNA reads TGTGCCTTCCTTCAGGGTGTGGAGACCCAGTACTTC. Amino acid sequence: CAFLQGVETQYF.

The chain employs TRBV6-5 and TRBJ2-7, with D tentatively TRBD1 or TRBD2 (6 bases each). This CDR3 is built from 13 residues. The germline V gene has CDR1 MNHEY and CDR2 SVGAGI. With 8 bases removed from V and 5 bases from J, the gap between germline ends came to 16 bases. The CDR3 DNA reads as TGTGCCAGCGGCAGAGGGGGGTACCACGAGCAGTACTTC. It specifies CASGRGGYHEQYF.

The V gene is TRBV18, the J gene TRBJ2-1; D is possibly TRBD2 (5 bases). Germline V gene data show CDR1 as KGHSH and CDR2 as LQKENI. With 6 bases removed from V and 0 bases from J, the gap between germline ends came to 18 bases. The CDR3 spans 17 residues. The CDR3 DNA reads as TGTGCCAGCTCGCCGAGCCTTCTAGAGGGCTCCTACAATGAGCAGTTCTTC. It codes for CASSPSLLEGSYNEQFF.

This sequence joins TRBV19 and TRBJ2-7; D is undetermined. CDR1 and CDR2 (germline): LNHDA, SQIVND (reference sequence). Trimming left V 4 bases short and J 2 bases short, with 9 bases between. The CDR3 has 13 residues. The CDR3 here is CASSRARTYEQYF. The DNA for the CDR3 is TGTGCCAGTAGTAGGGCCCGGACCTACGAGCAGTACTTC.

The gene calls are TRBV28 and TRBJ2-2, with 8 bases identical to TRBD2. The length of the CDR3 is 13 residues. From germline, CDR1 is MDHEN and CDR2 SYDVKM. The ends lost 8 bases at V and 6 bases at J; junction bases unmatched: 5. In DNA, the CDR3 is TGTGCCAGCTGGCCTAGCGGGCCCGGGGAGCTGTTTTTT. This gives the protein CASWPSGPGELFF.

The chain has TRBV4-1 and TRBJ1-3; 9 positions agree with TRBD1. Germline V gives CDR1 MGHRA, CDR2 YSYEKL. Trimming cost V 6 bases and J 2 bases; bases outside gene matches: 5. There are 15 residues in the CDR3. The CDR3 coding sequence is TGCGCCAGCAGAGGACAGGGGTTCGCTGGAAACACCATATATTTT. Amino acid sequence: CASRGQGFAGNTIYF.

The chain employs TRBV5-1 and TRBJ1-2; D might be TRBD1 (6 bases). V shed 0 bases and J shed 6 bases, with 21 bases lying between them. The CDR3 sequence is 17 residues long. From germline, CDR1 is SGHRS and CDR2 YFSETQ. CDR3 sequence: CASSLVWQGRKEDGYTF. The CDR3 nucleotides are TGCGCCAGCAGCTTGGTGTGGCAGGGGAGGAAGGAAGATGGCTACACCTTC.

The chain combines TRBV20-1 with TRBJ1-2; 7 bases match TRBD1. The germline V gene encodes CDR1 DFQATT and CDR2 SNEGSKA (reference sequence). J gave up 3 bases and V 3 bases, and 10 bases lay outside the gene matches. The CDR3 extends over 15 amino acids. The CDR3 bases are TGCAGTGCTAGTTTGGGCCACGACAGGGACTATGGCTACACCTTC. Its protein product is CSASLGHDRDYGYTF.

The table lists this clone with a few counts. The chain has TRBV28 and TRBJ2-7; D remains unclear. Trimming shortened V by 6 bases and J by 3 bases, and 9 bases separated the two germline ends. The CDR3 totals 12 residues. The germline CDR1 and CDR2 sequences are MDHEN and SYDVKM. CDR3 sequence reads: CASSSVIYEQYF. In nucleotides, the CDR3 is TGTGCCAGCAGCTCTGTCATCTACGAGCAGTACTTC.